The 20 T cell receptor beta chains reported below all come from one sample, sequenced in a study of patients and donors after allogeneic stem cell transplantation. MiXCR, run by TCRdb on the RT-PCR reads, gives a single entry per CDR3 protein. The profile shows approximately 57,000 distinct CDR3 sequences, 13% of them singletons. The sequenced sample was blood, either unsorted or a sorted T cell fraction (not recorded which). These TCRs come from a human donor who was either an allogeneic HSCT recipient or a stem cell or donor lymphocyte infusion donor (not recorded which). It is not recorded whose cells these are; they may come from a transplant donor.

This clonotype showed up many times. The rearrangement links TRBV5-1 to TRBJ1-2; D gene uncertain. The CDR3 extends over 16 amino acids. CDR1 SGHRS and CDR2 YFSETQ come from the germline V gene. V dropped 0 bases and J dropped 0 bases, with 12 bases sitting between them. CDR3 nucleotides: TGCGCCAGCAGCTTGGATTATATCGCAGCTAACTATGGCTACACCTTC. Translating it yields CASSLDYIAANYGYTF.

This clonotype was observed a few times. The V call is TRBV7-9, the J call TRBJ2-5; 8 bases match TRBD2. Per germline, CDR1 SEHNR and CDR2 FQNEAQ (reference sequence). Trimming removed 1 base from V and 4 bases from J; junction bases left unmatched: 2. The CDR3 is made up of 14 amino acids. The CDR3 is CASSLGLAIETQYF. CDR3 nucleotides: TGTGCCAGCAGCTTAGGACTAGCGATAGAGACCCAGTACTTC. Using reference TRBV7-9 and TRBJ2-5 for the parts outside the CDR3, the full variable domain is DTGVSQNPRHKITKRGQNVTFRCDPISEHNRLYWYRQTLGQGPEFLTYFQNEAQLEKSRLLSDRFSAERPKGSFSTLEIQRTEQGDSAMYLCASSLGLAIETQYFGPGTRLLVL.

Points on this clonotype: A read error may be the cause here, since a much bigger clone is one base away. This chain connects TRBV12-3 or TRBV12-4 to TRBJ1-1, with D possibly matching TRBD1 (5 bases). CDR3 length: 13 amino acids. V lost 3 bases to trimming and J lost 5 bases, with 10 bases between them. CDR3 loop: CASSFGARTEAFF. CDR3 coding DNA: TGTGCCAGCAGTTTCGGGGCGAGGACTGAAGCTTTCTTT.

The chain links TRBV12-3 or TRBV12-4 to TRBJ2-3; D is ambiguous. CDR3 length equals 10 residues. Trimming removed 6 bases at V and 2 bases at J, with 0 bases between. As DNA, the CDR3 is TGTGCCAGCAGCACAGATACGCAGTATTTT. As protein: CASSTDTQYF.

This clonotype has at least ten counts. The chain joins TRBV12-3 or TRBV12-4 to TRBJ1-2, with a tentative D call TRBD1 (6 bases). Trimming stripped 6 bases from V and 5 bases from J, with 19 bases between. This CDR3 is built from 15 residues. This CDR3 is CASRAAGTRKYGYTF. CDR3 sequence (DNA): TGTGCCAGCAGGGCTGCCGGGACACGAAAGTATGGCTACACCTTC.

Relative to its sample, this clonotype is medium-sized. The junction shows a germline mismatch at one end, possibly a read error. This chain links TRBV7-7 with TRBJ2-7; D is possibly TRBD1 (5 bases). The CDR3 consists of 15 residues. Germline lookup yields CDR1 SSHAT and CDR2 FNYEAQ (reference sequence). The CDR3 DNA reads TGTGCTAGCAGCCCCGCTTGGGGCGAAGGCTACGAGCAGTACTTC. This sequence encodes CASSPAWGEGYEQYF.

The rearrangement uses TRBV27 and TRBJ1-2, with 8 bases identical to TRBD1. Germline loops: CDR1 MNHEY, CDR2 SMNVEV (reference sequence). The CDR3 is made up of 17 amino acids. Germline trimming cut 1 base from V and 0 bases from J; bases unmatched to any gene: 7. CDR3 DNA: TGTGCCAGCAGTTTATTCGGACAGGGATTAACTAACTATGGCTACACCTTC. Protein: CASSLFGQGLTNYGYTF.

The rearrangement links TRBV5-1 to TRBJ2-1; tentatively, D is TRBD2 (6 bases). Trimming cost V 1 base and J 0 bases, with 14 bases left between them. Per the germline V gene, CDR1 is SGHRS and CDR2 is YFSETQ. This CDR3 region has 17 residues. In nucleotides, the CDR3 is TGCGCCAGCAGCTTGAAAGCAGCGGGTGTCTCCTACAATGAGCAGTTCTTC. Translated, it gives CASSLKAAGVSYNEQFF.

This clonotype was detected only a few times. The chain employs TRBV5-1 and TRBJ2-3; D may be TRBD1 (5 bases). CDR1 is SGHRS and CDR2 is YFSETQ in the germline V gene. CDR3 length: 13 amino acids. The ends were cut back, 0 bases at V and 5 bases at J, with 7 bases in the middle. The CDR3 nucleotides read TGCGCCAGCAGCTTGGAAGGGGTAGATACGCAGTATTTT. Residues: CASSLEGVDTQYF. The full variable domain, with the rest looked up from reference TRBV5-1 and TRBJ2-3, is KAGVTQTPRYLIKTRGQQVTLSCSPISGHRSVSWYQQTPGQGLQFLFEYFSETQRNKGNFPGRFSGRQFSNSRSEMNVSTLELGDSALYLCASSLEGVDTQYFGPGTRLTVL.

This chain connects TRBV5-1 to TRBJ2-4; 9 bases match TRBD2. The CDR3 length is 15 residues. CDR1 SGHRS and CDR2 YFSETQ come from the germline V gene. The ends lost 2 bases at V and 5 bases at J; junction bases unmatched: 5. CDR3 bases: TGCGCCAGCAGCTTAATGACTAGCGGAGAAAACATTCAGTACTTC. Protein sequence: CASSLMTSGENIQYF.

There are a few counts of this clonotype. The chain is built from TRBV5-1 and TRBJ2-1; 10 bases align to TRBD2. V lost 4 bases and J lost 7; bases outside the gene matches: 11. The V gene's germline CDR1 is SGHRS and CDR2 YFSETQ. The CDR3 has 16 amino acids. DNA for the CDR3: TGCGCCAGCAGCCTGCCCGGACTAGCGGCTTCTAATGAGCAGTTCTTC. Its protein product is CASSLPGLAASNEQFF.

This clonotype was recorded many times. The chain links TRBV5-1 to TRBJ1-1; D gene ambiguous. Trimming took 0 bases from V and 5 from J, leaving 14 bases between them. Germline V gene lookup returns CDR1 SGHRS and CDR2 YFSETQ. There are 15 residues in the CDR3. The CDR3 is CASSLGAPRDTEAFF. The CDR3 nucleotides are TGCGCCAGCAGCTTGGGAGCACCAAGGGATACTGAAGCTTTCTTT.

This chain joins TRBV20-1 and TRBJ2-1, with 7 bases aligning to TRBD2. V shed 0 bases, J shed 3 bases, and the junction held 8 bases outside the gene matches. There are 16 residues in the CDR3. Germline CDR1 DFQATT, CDR2 SNEGSKA (reference sequence). CDR3: CSARDQETSFYNEQFF. CDR3 in DNA: TGCAGTGCTAGAGATCAAGAGACTAGCTTCTACAATGAGCAGTTCTTC.

This clonotype appeared many times. The chain has TRBV29-1 and TRBJ2-1, with 7 bases matching TRBD2. Germline V gene sequence: CDR1 SQVTM, CDR2 ANQGSEA. The V segment lost 4 bases and the J segment 6 bases; nucleotides outside the gene matches: 9. The CDR3 sequence is 14 residues long. The CDR3 DNA reads as TGCAGCGTTGTGGGGGGAGGGGCGGTCAATGAGCAGTTCTTC. Translation gives CSVVGGGAVNEQFF.

This clonotype has more than one count but fewer than ten. J is TRBJ2-1 and V is TRBV6-5; 14 bases are a match to TRBD2. Trimming cost V 2 bases and J 10 bases; bases outside gene matches: 7. The CDR3 has 16 residues. Germline values: CDR1 MNHEY, CDR2 SVGAGI. The CDR3 region has the DNA TGTGCCAGCAGTTACATGGGACTAGCGGGAGCCAGGGAGCAGTTCTTC. It codes for CASSYMGLAGAREQFF.

At least ten counts were recorded for this clonotype. The genes are TRBV5-1 and TRBJ1-4; 9 positions match TRBD1. The trim removed 4 bases at V and 7 bases at J, leaving 5 bases unmatched. This CDR3 region has 14 residues. Germline V gene lookup returns CDR1 SGHRS and CDR2 YFSETQ. CDR3 nucleotide sequence: TGCGCCAGCAGCCCGGGACAGGGTAGTGAAAAACTGTTTTTT. This codes for CASSPGQGSEKLFF.

The chain has TRBV10-1 and TRBJ2-3, with D possibly being TRBD1 (5 bases). The CDR3 is 16 amino acids. V dropped 2 bases and J dropped 6 bases, with 18 bases sitting between them. In germline, CDR1 is WNHNN, CDR2 SYGVQD (reference sequence). The CDR3 here is CASSETMGQGQDTQYF. CDR3 DNA: TGCGCCAGCAGTGAGACGATGGGGCAGGGTCAGGATACGCAGTATTTT.

This clonotype was counted many times. The rearrangement joins TRBV7-9 to TRBJ1-1; TRBD1 agrees at 7 bases. J was trimmed by 1 base and V by 4 bases; bases with no gene match: 6. The CDR3 totals 15 residues. Germline V gives CDR1 SEHNR, CDR2 FQNEAQ (reference sequence). CDR3 coding DNA: TGTGCCAGCAGCTCAACAGGGGTCGCGAACACTGAAGCTTTCTTT. This gives the protein CASSSTGVANTEAFF.

The chain links TRBV7-8 to TRBJ1-2; D might be TRBD1 (6 bases). The CDR3 has 14 residues. The V end lost 2 bases, the J end lost 7 bases, and 14 bases lay between the germline ends. Germline V gives CDR1 SGHVS, CDR2 FQNEAQ. Here the CDR3 reads CASSLRQELRGYTF. In nucleotides, the CDR3 is TGTGCCAGCAGCTTAAGACAGGAATTACGTGGCTACACCTTC.

This clonotype was counted between two and nine times. The rearrangement uses TRBV5-8 and TRBJ1-1; no reliable D call. Germline V gene sequence: CDR1 SGHTS, CDR2 YDEGEE. The CDR3 spans 13 residues. V lost 0 bases and J lost 6, with 9 bases in between. As DNA, the CDR3 is TGTGCCAGCAGCTTGGATATGAGGCCTGAAGCTTTCTTT. It codes for CASSLDMRPEAFF.